This TCR beta chain is drawn from a study of post-analysis software for immune sequencing data. As for the study in general: Relapsing-remitting, secondary progressive and progressive-relapsing forms made up the multiple sclerosis disease courses. Whole-study results and caveats: TRBV5-6, TRBV5-1 and TRBV20-1 were among roughly 5 TRBV segments more frequent in patients than controls.

Tagging with unique molecular identifiers was a feature of the TCR beta cDNA libraries. TCRdb re-called the PCR reads through MiXCR, storing one row per CDR3 protein. The table shows 650,000 to 850,000 distinct CDR3 sequences, with 46% occurring only once. The germline V gene has CDR1 KGHSH and CDR2 LQKENI. The CDR3 contains 17 residues. In regard to this clonotype: Its cognate antigen is unknown. An end of the junction differs from the germline gene, which may be a read error.

The clonotype originates from a girl under 18 with multiple sclerosis. This rearrangement joins TRBV18 to TRBJ1-2; D gene uncertain. The source material was blood. The CDR3 bases are TGTGCCAGCTCACTCCCAAGTCCCCTGCGTTCTAACTACGGCTACACCTTC. This gives the protein CASSLPSPLRSNYGYTF.